Presented here are 32 T cell receptor beta chains from one specimen sequenced in a study of blood T cell repertoires in COVID-19. Produced via immunoSEQ multiplex PCR; TCRdb's table is partial and in-frame only. Among roughly 180,000 clones, roughly 76% were seen once, and the ten largest hold 11%. The specimen sequenced was peripheral blood. These receptors all stem from a woman aged 40-49 years with COVID-19, enrolled during active disease.

This rearrangement joins TRBV27 to TRBJ2-4, with D maybe TRBD1 (6 bases). The CDR3 consists of 17 residues. V was shortened by 8 bases and J by 0 bases, with 20 bases between the two germline ends. CDR1 and CDR2 (germline): MNHEY, SMNVEV (reference sequence). In DNA, the CDR3 is TGTGCCAGCGCCAACCCTCAGGGGACCTTAGCCAAAAACATTCAGTACTTC. This encodes CASANPQGTLAKNIQYF.

The J gene is TRBJ1-1, the V gene TRBV2; D is perhaps TRBD1 (5 bases). Trimming shortened V by 6 bases and J by 0 bases, and 8 bases separated the two germline ends. The CDR3 sequence is 13 residues long. Germline CDR1 SNHLY, CDR2 FYNNEI. The chain's CDR3 is CASRLQVNTEAFF. The CDR3 DNA follows: TGTGCCAGCAGGCTACAGGTGAACACTGAAGCTTTCTTT.

V usage is TRBV9 and J usage is TRBJ2-4; 8 bases are a match to TRBD1. V shed 4 bases and J 7 bases; nucleotides not matched to a gene: 7. Per germline, CDR1 SGDLS and CDR2 YYNGEE. The CDR3 has 14 residues. The CDR3 loop reads CASSYGQGRNIQYF. In DNA, the CDR3 is TGTGCCAGCAGCTACGGACAGGGTCGGAACATTCAGTACTTC.

V is TRBV3-1 (or the pseudogene TRBV3-2) and J is TRBJ1-2, with D uncertain. Germline V gene data show CDR1 as LGHDT and CDR2 as YNNKEL (reference sequence). The V end was cut by 1 base, the J end by 2 bases, with 8 bases between. CDR3 length: 14 amino acids. The CDR3 DNA sequence: TGTGCCAGCAGCCAAGGTGTACAGAACTATGGCTACACCTTC. Protein product: CASSQGVQNYGYTF.

The V gene is TRBV19, the J gene TRBJ2-1; possible D gene TRBD1, 5 bases. The length of the CDR3 is 14 residues. Germline V gives CDR1 LNHDA, CDR2 SQIVND (reference sequence). Trimming removed 3 bases at V and 8 bases at J, with 14 bases between. The CDR3 nucleotides are TGTGCCAGTAGTATTGGCCAGGGTTGGTATGAGCAGTTCTTC. It is translated as CASSIGQGWYEQFF.

This clone has more than one count but fewer than ten. At one end the junction does not follow the germline gene, possibly because of a read error. The chain uses TRBV28 and TRBJ2-5; TRBD2 matches 8 bases. Germline loops: CDR1 MDHEN, CDR2 SYDVKM. The CDR3 totals 13 residues. DNA for the CDR3: TGTGCCAGCAGTTCACCGGGGCGGGGACTAGGTGACTTC. Translated, it gives CASSSPGRGLGDF.

This clone has just a few counts. This sample also contains other DNA sequences that code for the same CDR3. V is TRBV5-4 and J is TRBJ2-5, with D possibly TRBD2 on 6 matching bases. Trimming cost V 0 bases and J 1 base, with 10 bases left between them. CDR3 size: 15 residues. Germline V CDR1 and CDR2: SGHNT, YYREEE (reference sequence). The CDR3 region is CASSLAGRGQETQYF. Here the CDR3 DNA reads TGTGCCAGCAGCTTGGCCGGGCGGGGCCAAGAGACCCAGTACTTC.

The chain carries TRBV6-5 and TRBJ2-7; 11 bases match TRBD2. V shed 6 bases and J 3 bases; nucleotides not matched to a gene: 1. The germline V gene has CDR1 MNHEY and CDR2 SVGAGI. The CDR3 is 13 amino acids. For the CDR3, the DNA is TGTGCCAGCAGAGGGACTAGCGGCTACGAGCAGTACTTC. It translates to CASRGTSGYEQYF.

This clone was counted only a few times. The chain combines TRBV7-9 with TRBJ1-2; a weak D match, TRBD1 (6 bases). Germline V lookup: CDR1 SEHNR, CDR2 FQNEAQ (reference sequence). The CDR3 consists of 12 residues. Trimming shortened V by 3 bases and J by 4 bases, and 6 bases separated the two germline ends. DNA of the CDR3: TGTGCCAGCAGCTTGGACAGCTATGGCTACACCTTC. Amino acid sequence: CASSLDSYGYTF.

This clone was seen more than once but under ten times. The V and J genes are TRBV21-1 and TRBJ2-1; the table's D gene call, TRBD1, was not cross checked with the DNA. TRBV21-1 is assigned pseudogene status. The CDR3 runs to 18 residues. The CDR3: CASSKISLTGAIHNEQFF. CDR3 nucleotides: TGTGCCAGCAGCAAGATCAGCTTAACAGGGGCTATCCACAATGAGCAGTTCTTC.

This chain connects TRBV5-4 to TRBJ2-1; TRBD2 matches 8 bases. The V gene's germline CDR1 is SGHNT and CDR2 YYREEE (reference sequence). There are 19 residues in the CDR3. V dropped 4 bases and J dropped 3; count of bases not matched to a gene: 18. CDR3 DNA sequence: TGTGCCAGCAGCAGGCGGGGGACTAGTCTGTCTTCGGGCTACAATGAGCAGTTCTTC. It translates to CASSRRGTSLSSGYNEQFF.

The rearrangement joins TRBV3-1 (or the pseudogene TRBV3-2) to TRBJ1-5, with D perhaps matching TRBD1 (5 bases). V dropped 4 bases and J dropped 3 bases, with 10 bases sitting between them. This CDR3 has 14 amino acids. CDR1 is LGHDT and CDR2 is YNNKEL in the germline V gene (reference sequence). CDR3 in amino acids: CASSRQGNNQPQHF. The CDR3 bases are TGTGCCAGCAGCCGGCAGGGCAACAATCAGCCCCAGCATTTT.

The rearrangement links TRBV29-1 to TRBJ1-4; TRBD1 agrees at 7 bases. Germline V gene lookup returns CDR1 SQVTM and CDR2 ANQGSEA. The CDR3 sequence is 13 residues long. V trimming: 6 bases; J trimming: 4 bases; junction bases outside the gene matches: 5. CDR3 in amino acids: CSVRGQINEKLFF. The DNA of the CDR3 is TGCAGCGTGCGGGGACAGATTAATGAAAAACTGTTTTTT.

The chain employs TRBV3-1 (or the pseudogene TRBV3-2) and TRBJ1-2; D ambiguous. The CDR3 totals 12 residues. Germline lookup yields CDR1 LGHDT and CDR2 YNNKEL (reference sequence). V was shortened by 0 bases and J by 6 bases, with 5 bases between the two germline ends. The CDR3 region is CASSQERDGYTF. The CDR3 DNA sequence: TGTGCCAGCAGCCAAGAGCGGGATGGCTACACCTTC.

V is TRBV11-2 and J is TRBJ1-5; 7 bases match TRBD1. Germline-derived CDR1 and CDR2 are SGHAT and FQNNGV. The V gene end was trimmed by 0 bases and the J gene end by 4 bases; junction bases not matched to a gene: 3. The CDR3 is 15 amino acids. In DNA, the CDR3 is TGTGCCAGCAGCTTAGATTCAGGGGGAAATCAGCCCCAGCATTTT. Its translation is CASSLDSGGNQPQHF.

J is TRBJ1-1 and V is TRBV9, with D hard to call. Per germline, CDR1 SGDLS and CDR2 YYNGEE. The CDR3 contains 13 residues. Trimming cost V 1 base and J 5 bases, with 9 bases left between them. Here the CDR3 reads CASSVLAGTEAFF. CDR3 coding DNA: TGTGCCAGCAGCGTACTCGCCGGGACTGAAGCTTTCTTT. The full variable domain, completed using reference TRBV9 and TRBJ1-1, is DSGVTQTPKHLITATGQRVTLRCSPRSGDLSVYWYQQSLDQGLQFLIQYYNGEERAKGNILERFSAQQFPDLHSELNLSSLELGDSALYFCASSVLAGTEAFFGQGTRLTVV.

The chain couples TRBV28 to TRBJ1-5; 8 bases match TRBD1. Germline V gene sequence: CDR1 MDHEN, CDR2 SYDVKM. V was clipped by 6 bases and J by 0 bases; unmatched bases: 7. This CDR3 comprises 16 residues. CDR3 loop: CASRQGTGFSNQPQHF. The CDR3 coding sequence is TGTGCCAGCAGGCAGGGGACAGGTTTTAGCAATCAGCCCCAGCATTTT.

The genes are TRBV2 and TRBJ1-6; TRBD1 matches 9 bases. With 6 bases clipped from V and 10 bases from J, the junction kept 10 bases outside the gene matches. The CDR3 is 15 residues long. The germline CDR1 and CDR2 sequences are SNHLY and FYNNEI. This CDR3 is CASSTGTGTGSPLHF. The CDR3 DNA sequence: TGTGCCAGCAGCACCGGGACAGGGACGGGGTCACCCCTCCACTTT.

The chain has TRBV5-8 and TRBJ2-5, with D perhaps TRBD1 (5 bases). The CDR3 loop spans 14 amino acids. Germline assignment: CDR1 SGHTS and CDR2 YDEGEE. V dropped 5 bases and J dropped 1 base, with 12 bases sitting between them. The CDR3 is CASRDILLQETQYF. The CDR3 DNA reads as TGTGCCAGCAGGGACATTCTACTCCAAGAGACCCAGTACTTC.

This chain joins TRBV5-5 and TRBJ1-2; D is unclear. The CDR3 runs 14 residues. V lost 8 bases and J 3 bases, leaving 17 bases between the germline ends. Per germline, CDR1 SGHKS and CDR2 YYEKEE (reference sequence). CDR3 protein: CASSPRNLYYGYTF. DNA for the CDR3: TGTGCCAGTTCCCCCAGGAACCTTTACTATGGCTACACCTTC.

This clone was seen a handful of times. This chain links TRBV28 with TRBJ1-2; 9 nucleotides match TRBD1. The CDR3 contains 16 residues. The germline V gene has CDR1 MDHEN and CDR2 SYDVKM. Trimming at V came to 5 bases and at J to 7 bases, leaving 14 bases not matched to a gene. The DNA for the CDR3 is TGTGCCAGCAGTCCATACGCCGGGACAGGGTCGCGTGGCTACACCTTC. It specifies CASSPYAGTGSRGYTF.

This chain uses TRBV3-1 (or the pseudogene TRBV3-2) with TRBJ1-6; the match to TRBD1 covers 9 bases. Germline lookup yields CDR1 LGHDT and CDR2 YNNKEL (reference sequence). The V segment lost 6 bases and the J segment 11 bases; nucleotides outside the gene matches: 5. The CDR3 consists of 13 residues. The CDR3, as DNA: TGTGCCAGCAGGGACCGACAGGGGGCACCCCTCCACTTT. Translation: CASRDRQGAPLHF.

The genes are TRBV4-1 and TRBJ1-1; the D is unclear. V was trimmed by 3 bases and J by 8 bases, leaving 10 bases between them. Germline values: CDR1 MGHRA, CDR2 YSYEKL. The CDR3 has 12 residues. In DNA form, the CDR3 reads TGCGCCAGCAGCCAGGTTTCGGGGGAAGCTTTCTTT. This sequence encodes CASSQVSGEAFF.

The chain carries TRBV19 and TRBJ1-4; D perhaps matches TRBD1 (6 bases). The germline CDR1 and CDR2 sequences are LNHDA and SQIVND (reference sequence). The CDR3 consists of 14 residues. The V and J ends lost 9 bases and 7 bases respectively, with 18 bases between them. For the CDR3, the DNA is TGTGCCAGCATGATACCAGGGGCAGGTGAAAAACTGTTTTTT. This translates into CASMIPGAGEKLFF.

The V gene is TRBV4-1, the J gene TRBJ2-7; 8 bases align to TRBD1. CDR1 and CDR2 (germline): MGHRA, YSYEKL. The V and J ends lost 2 bases and 0 bases, in that order; junction bases with no gene match: 3. The CDR3 runs 15 residues. The CDR3 region is CASSQWTGPSYEQYF. DNA of the CDR3: TGCGCCAGCAGCCAATGGACAGGGCCCTCCTACGAGCAGTACTTC.

In DNA form, the CDR3 reads TGTGCCAGCAGCCACCCCTCAGGGGGCGGCACAGATACGCAGTATTTT. Its protein is CASSHPSGGGTDTQYF. The chain uses TRBV7-9 and TRBJ2-3, with TRBD1 matching over 8 bases. V was clipped by 5 bases and J by 1 base; unmatched bases: 8. The CDR3 spans 16 residues. CDR1 is SEHNR and CDR2 is FQNEAQ in the germline V gene (reference sequence).

The chain has TRBV6-6 and TRBJ2-1; 12 bases line up with TRBD2. The CDR3 runs to 15 residues. V lost 6 bases, J lost 7 bases, and 7 bases stayed unmatched. The germline CDR1 and CDR2 sequences are MNHNY and SVGAGI (reference sequence). The CDR3 DNA reads TGTGCCAGCAGACAGACTAGCGGGGGAGCGAATGAGCAGTTCTTC. It translates to CASRQTSGGANEQFF.

This clone was found once. The CDR3 coding sequence is TGTGCCAGCAGTCCCGACAGGGGGCGATCCTACGAGCAGTACGTC. Encoded protein: CASSPDRGRSYEQYV. The rearrangement links TRBV6-5 to TRBJ2-7, with 10 bases that match TRBD1. This CDR3 has 15 residues. J gave up 1 base and V 5 bases, and 5 bases lay outside the gene matches. The germline V gene has CDR1 MNHEY and CDR2 SVGAGI.

Written as DNA, the CDR3 is TGTGCCTGGACTGCGGCTTACTACAATGAGCAGTTCTTC. This encodes CAWTAAYYNEQFF. The rearrangement joins TRBV30 to TRBJ2-1; no firm D call. The CDR3 covers 13 residues. Per germline, CDR1 GTSNPN and CDR2 SVGIG (reference sequence). Between the trimmed V and J ends, which lost 4 bases and 3 bases, there was a span of 10 bases.

Note on this clone: This same CDR3 is encoded by further DNA sequences in the sample. This chain uses TRBV11-2 with TRBJ2-3, with D perhaps TRBD2 (6 bases). V lost 0 bases to trimming and J lost 0 bases, with 7 bases between them. Germline CDR1 is SGHAT and CDR2 is FQNNGV. CDR3 length: 15 residues. CDR3 bases: TGTGCCAGCAGCTTAGAGCGGGGAAGCACAGATACGCAGTATTTT. Translated, it gives CASSLERGSTDTQYF. The full variable domain, its missing parts supplied by reference TRBV11-2 and TRBJ2-3, is EAGVAQSPRYKIIEKRQSVAFWCNPISGHATLYWYQQILGQGPKLLIQFQNNGVVDDSQLPKDRFSAERLKGVDSTLKIQPAKLEDSAVYLCASSLERGSTDTQYFGPGTRLTVL.

This sequence joins TRBV10-3 and TRBJ1-4, with no clear D. The CDR3 is made up of 14 amino acids. Germline V gives CDR1 ENHRY, CDR2 SYGVKD. V lost 3 bases and J 0 bases, leaving 5 bases between the germline ends. The CDR3 bases are TGTGCCATCAGTGACGGTGCAACTAATGAAAAACTGTTTTTT. It translates to CAISDGATNEKLFF.

The chain links TRBV19 to TRBJ2-1, with 9 bases lining up with TRBD1. V was pared by 6 bases and J by 3 bases, with 12 bases of the junction left unmatched. The CDR3 length is 17 residues. Germline V CDR1 and CDR2: LNHDA, SQIVND (reference sequence). The CDR3 DNA reads as TGTGCCAGTAGGCCCGGGACAGGGTTGCGGCTCTACAATGAGCAGTTCTTC. It specifies CASRPGTGLRLYNEQFF.